The 20 T cell receptor beta chains below were found in one sample sequenced in a study of sequential checkpoint blockade in melanoma. Treatment specified: randomized to nivolumab then ipilimumab (arm A) or the reverse (arm B). Profiled with immunoSEQ multiplex PCR; TCRdb holds only in-frame clones, not every one. The data show about 21,000 clones, roughly four fifths seen once. Sequencing was performed on CD8+ T cells sorted from blood (inferred from file names), taken from a patient given nivolumab and ipilimumab in sequence. The source of these receptors is a human donor with melanoma.

This chain joins TRBV4-3 and TRBJ2-6; 7 bases are a match to TRBD1. The CDR3 contains 19 residues. J lost 0 bases, V lost 0 bases, and 8 bases had no gene match. Germline V gene sequence: CDR1 LGHNA, CDR2 YSLEER. The CDR3 DNA reads as TGCGCCAGCAGCCAAGAAGTGTTGGGGACAGTCTCTGGGGCCAACGTCCTGACTTTC. Translating it yields CASSQEVLGTVSGANVLTF.

The chain joins TRBV2 to TRBJ1-5, with 9 bases lining up with TRBD1. The CDR3 is 14 amino acids. V gave up 4 bases and J gave up 6 bases; unmatched junction bases: 4. Germline V gene sequence: CDR1 SNHLY, CDR2 FYNNEI. The CDR3 region is CASSVGQGFQPQHF. For the CDR3, the DNA is TGTGCCAGCAGTGTGGGACAGGGCTTTCAGCCCCAGCATTTT. Looking up the rest from reference TRBV2 and TRBJ1-5 gives the full variable domain: EPEVTQTPSHQVTQMGQEVILRCVPISNHLYFYWYRQILGQKVEFLVSFYNNEISEKSEIFDDQFSVERPDGSNFTLKIRSTKLEDSAMYFCASSVGQGFQPQHFGDGTRLSIL.

As for this clone: One end of the junction fails to match germline, which may point to a read error. The V gene is TRBV9, the J gene TRBJ1-2, with 8 positions matching TRBD1. Germline CDR1 and CDR2: SGDLS and YYNGEE. The length of the CDR3 is 15 residues. CDR3 in amino acids: CASSGTGILYYGYAF. CDR3 nucleotide sequence: TGTGCCAGCAGCGGGACAGGGATTTTGTACTATGGCTACGCCTTC.

The chain couples TRBV7-9 to TRBJ2-7, with D perhaps matching TRBD2 (5 bases). The CDR3 has 11 amino acids. Germline V gene lookup returns CDR1 SEHNR and CDR2 FQNEAQ (reference sequence). Trimming stripped 11 bases from V and 5 bases from J, with 13 bases between. The CDR3 DNA reads TGTGCCGGAGCGGCGGGCGACGAGCAGTACTTC. Translated, it gives CAGAAGDEQYF.

This chain links TRBV7-9 with TRBJ1-2, with 10 bases matching TRBD1. In germline, CDR1 is SEHNR, CDR2 FQNEAQ (reference sequence). CDR3 length equals 16 residues. V dropped 5 bases and J dropped 3; count of bases not matched to a gene: 9. The CDR3 DNA reads TGTGCCAGCAGCCCAGGGGGGACAGGGGCGGACTATGGCTACACCTTC. Protein sequence: CASSPGGTGADYGYTF.

This clone was detected once. The J gene is TRBJ2-5, the V gene TRBV7-8; TRBD2 is a possible D gene (5 bases). The J call is in doubt because the DNA end fits TRBJ2-7 better. The CDR3 has 15 residues. The germline gives CDR1 SGHVS, CDR2 FQNEAQ. In DNA, the CDR3 is TGTGCCAGCAGCTTAGACGGGGTGACCTCCTACGAGCAGTACTTC. Translating it yields CASSLDGVTSYEQYF.

This chain uses TRBV27 with TRBJ2-3; 8 positions match TRBD2. Germline CDR1 and CDR2: MNHEY and SMNVEV (reference sequence). CDR3 length: 14 amino acids. V lost 4 bases, J lost 5 bases, and 5 bases stayed unmatched. The CDR3 coding sequence is TGTGCCAGCAGTTCCGGGGGGGCGGGAGATACGCAGTATTTT. It translates to CASSSGGAGDTQYF.

The chain combines TRBV27 with TRBJ1-3; 9 bases align to TRBD1. The CDR3 totals 20 residues. With V trimmed by 3 bases and J by 0 bases, 15 bases remained unmatched. The germline V gene encodes CDR1 MNHEY and CDR2 SMNVEV (reference sequence). Written as DNA, the CDR3 is TGTGCCAGCAGTTTCGTCAGGACAGGGGCTCTACTAAGCTCTGGAAACACCATATATTTT. Translation: CASSFVRTGALLSSGNTIYF.

The genes are TRBV20-1 and TRBJ1-3; D remains ambiguous. V lost 6 bases, J lost 0 bases, and 3 bases lay in between. Germline CDR1 reads DFQATT; CDR2 reads SNEGSKA (reference sequence). The CDR3 totals 11 residues. CDR3 loop: CSAYSGNTIYF. The CDR3 coding sequence is TGCAGTGCGTACTCTGGAAACACCATATATTTT.

The V gene is TRBV7-6, the J gene TRBJ2-7; no clear D. CDR1 is SGHVS and CDR2 is FNYEAQ in the germline V gene. Trimming took 0 bases from V and 3 from J, leaving 12 bases between them. This CDR3 region has 15 residues. The CDR3 protein is CASSLAWQENYEQYF. As DNA, the CDR3 is TGTGCCAGCAGCTTAGCGTGGCAGGAAAACTACGAGCAGTACTTC.

This clone appeared a single time. V is TRBV25-1 and J is TRBJ2-7; no reliable D call. The germline V gene has CDR1 MGHDK and CDR2 SYGVNS. Trimming cost V 3 bases and J 4 bases, with 7 bases left between them. CDR3 size: 12 residues. The CDR3 reads CASSDSRYEQYF. The DNA of the CDR3 is TGTGCCAGCAGTGACTCCAGGTACGAGCAGTACTTC.

The chain is built from TRBV5-6 and TRBJ1-5; D not resolved. The V end was cut by 2 bases, the J end by 0 bases, with 9 bases between. The germline gives CDR1 SGHDT, CDR2 YYEEEE. The CDR3 sequence is 15 residues long. The DNA of the CDR3 is TGTGCCAGCAGCTTAGAGGGAAATAGCAATCAGCCCCAGCATTTT. Translated, it gives CASSLEGNSNQPQHF.

CDR3 coding DNA: TGTGCCAGCAGTTTATCTGCAGGGAAATCTCAAGAGACCCAGTACTTC. This codes for CASSLSAGKSQETQYF. This chain links TRBV27 with TRBJ2-5; TRBD1 is a possible D gene (5 bases). Trimming stripped 0 bases from V and 2 bases from J, with 13 bases between. The germline V gene encodes CDR1 MNHEY and CDR2 SMNVEV (reference sequence). This CDR3 comprises 16 residues.

This clone was counted a few times. The DNA of the CDR3 is TGTGCCAGCAGCTTAAAGACTAGCGGACCCTACAATGAGCAGTTCTTC. Protein product: CASSLKTSGPYNEQFF. The rearrangement links TRBV5-8 to TRBJ2-1; 9 nucleotides align to TRBD2. The CDR3 has 16 amino acids. CDR1 SGHTS and CDR2 YDEGEE come from the germline V gene. The trim removed 2 bases at V and 2 bases at J, leaving 5 bases unmatched.

In nucleotides, the CDR3 is TGTGCCAGCAGCTTGGTTGGTGGGAGCGAGCAGTACTTC. The encoded protein is CASSLVGGSEQYF. The V and J genes are TRBV5-6 and TRBJ2-7; TRBD2 is a possible D gene (5 bases). There are 13 residues in the CDR3. Germline values: CDR1 SGHDT, CDR2 YYEEEE. V shed 0 bases and J shed 6 bases, with 10 bases lying between them.

V usage is TRBV7-6 and J usage is TRBJ2-7; 9 positions agree with TRBD1. Germline assignment: CDR1 SGHVS and CDR2 FNYEAQ. With V trimmed by 5 bases and J by 3 bases, 11 bases remained unmatched. This CDR3 contains 16 residues. CDR3 in DNA: TGTGCCAGCAGCACGGGACAGGGAATGGAGGTCTACGAGCAGTACTTC. The encoded protein is CASSTGQGMEVYEQYF.

The chain combines TRBV7-9 with TRBJ1-3; 7 positions match TRBD1. Germline CDR1 is SEHNR and CDR2 is FQNEAQ (reference sequence). V trimming: 5 bases; J trimming: 0 bases; junction bases outside the gene matches: 10. The CDR3 has 17 residues. DNA for the CDR3: TGTGCCAGCAGCCCCCGGCAGGGGGTTAGCTCTGGAAACACCATATATTTT. Protein sequence: CASSPRQGVSSGNTIYF.

The chain has TRBV19 and TRBJ1-5, with D perhaps matching TRBD1 (6 bases). Germline values: CDR1 LNHDA, CDR2 SQIVND (reference sequence). The CDR3 runs 16 residues. The V and J ends lost 5 bases and 5 bases respectively, with 19 bases between them. CDR3 residues: CASSLLRGASYQPQHF. The CDR3 bases are TGTGCCAGTAGTCTCCTTCGGGGGGCCTCGTATCAGCCCCAGCATTTT.

For the CDR3, the DNA is TGTGCCAGCAGCGCAGCCGGGACAGGGCTAAGCACTGAAGCTTTCTTT. This codes for CASSAAGTGLSTEAFF. This chain connects TRBV7-6 to TRBJ1-1; TRBD1 matches at 9 bases. CDR1 and CDR2 (germline): SGHVS, FNYEAQ. The V and J ends lost 5 bases and 4 bases, in that order; junction bases with no gene match: 11. The CDR3 extends over 16 amino acids.

V is TRBV7-9 and J is TRBJ1-6; 8 nucleotides agree with TRBD1. CDR1 and CDR2 (germline): SEHNR, FQNEAQ (reference sequence). Trimming cost V 7 bases and J 7 bases; bases outside gene matches: 6. The length of the CDR3 is 14 residues. CDR3 DNA sequence: TGTGCCAGCACCGGACAGGGAACAAATTCACCCCTCCACTTT. Translated, it gives CASTGQGTNSPLHF.